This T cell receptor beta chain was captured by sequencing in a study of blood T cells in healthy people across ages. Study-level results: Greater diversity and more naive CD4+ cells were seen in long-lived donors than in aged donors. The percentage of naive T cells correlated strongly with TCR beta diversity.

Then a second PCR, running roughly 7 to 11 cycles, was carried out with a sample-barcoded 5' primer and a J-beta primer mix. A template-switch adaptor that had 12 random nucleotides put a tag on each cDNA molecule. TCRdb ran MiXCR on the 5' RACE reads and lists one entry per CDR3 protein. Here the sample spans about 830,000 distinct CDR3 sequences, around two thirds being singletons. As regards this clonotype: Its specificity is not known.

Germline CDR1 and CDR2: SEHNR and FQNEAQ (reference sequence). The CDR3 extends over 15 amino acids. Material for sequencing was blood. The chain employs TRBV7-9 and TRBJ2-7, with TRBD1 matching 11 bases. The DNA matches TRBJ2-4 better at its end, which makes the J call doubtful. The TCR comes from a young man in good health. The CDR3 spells CASSLPGQGGNIQYF. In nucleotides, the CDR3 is TGTGCCAGCAGCCTACCGGGACAGGGGGGGAACATTCAGTACTTC.